These 22 T cell receptor beta chains share one sample of origin, sequenced in a study of regulatory T cells in long-lasting Graves disease. As for time point: newly diagnosed GD, antithyroid drugs for less than 3 months. From PBMCs, RNA was extracted and then used to make the TCR library. Both iRepertoire HTBI primers and Arm-PCR of CDR3 regions were used to build the TCR beta libraries. TCRdb passed the multiplex PCR reads through MiXCR, listing each CDR3 protein once. Of 300,000 to 400,000 distinct CDR3 sequences detected, roughly a sixth appear once; the ten largest clones hold roughly 30%. These data were also reused for a study on T cells in Graves' hyperthyroidism and ophthalmopathy.

Sequencing used peripheral blood mononuclear cells (PBMCs), obtained at new diagnosis, from a patient treated with antithyroid drugs. Receptors were obtained from a man aged 40-50 years with Graves disease.

This clonotype was seen repeatedly, ten times or more. The rearrangement joins TRBV2 to TRBJ2-1, with no clear D. Germline values: CDR1 SNHLY, CDR2 FYNNEI. The CDR3 length is 10 residues. The ends were cut back, 10 bases at V and 7 bases at J, with 8 bases in the middle. The CDR3 sequence is CATPRNEQFF. The CDR3 nucleotides are TGTGCCACCCCACGGAATGAGCAGTTCTTC.

This clonotype was detected many times. This chain links TRBV5-1 with TRBJ1-3; D uncertain. Trimming removed 1 base from V and 2 bases from J, with 10 bases in between. The CDR3 is 15 amino acids. Germline-derived CDR1 and CDR2 are SGHRS and YFSETQ. Here the CDR3 reads CASSLSGYTGNTIYF. The DNA for the CDR3 is TGCGCCAGCAGCTTGTCTGGGTACACTGGAAACACCATATATTTT.

This clonotype was counted many times. The rearrangement links TRBV5-1 to TRBJ2-5; tentatively, D is TRBD1 or TRBD2 (6 bases each). Trimming left V 4 bases short and J 2 bases short, with 18 bases between. Germline CDR1 reads SGHRS; CDR2 reads YFSETQ. There are 16 residues in the CDR3. The CDR3 nucleotides read TGCGCCAGCAGCCTCGACCTAGGGGGGCATCAAGAGACCCAGTACTTC. Its protein is CASSLDLGGHQETQYF.

This clonotype has just a few counts. V and J are TRBV2 and TRBJ2-2, with D uncertain. Trimming left V 3 bases short and J 3 bases short, with 5 bases between. Germline CDR1 SNHLY, CDR2 FYNNEI. This CDR3 has 13 residues. This CDR3 reads CASSDEYTGELFF. The CDR3 DNA follows: TGTGCCAGCAGTGATGAGTACACCGGGGAGCTGTTTTTT.

This clonotype was seen repeatedly, ten times or more. CDR3 region: CASSLWGTTEAFF. The CDR3, as DNA: TGTGCCAGCAGTTTGTGGGGGACCACTGAAGCTTTCTTT. The chain joins TRBV12-3 or TRBV12-4 to TRBJ1-1; D perhaps matches TRBD1 (5 bases). V was cut by 3 bases and J by 4 bases, with 9 bases left in between. This CDR3 has 13 amino acids.

In the case of this clonotype: This clone may be a read error of a much larger clone one base away. As DNA, the CDR3 is TGTGTCAGCAGTACCGACCGAAGCAATCAGCCCCAGCATTTT. As protein: CVSSTDRSNQPQHF. The chain carries TRBV2 and TRBJ1-5; D is uncertain. From germline, CDR1 is SNHLY and CDR2 FYNNEI. The CDR3 length is 14 residues.

This clonotype was seen at least ten times. The chain has TRBV6-2 or TRBV6-3 and TRBJ2-7; 7 bases align to TRBD1. Germline loops: CDR1 MNHEY, CDR2 SVGEGT. J gave up 3 bases and V 7 bases, and 18 bases lay outside the gene matches. The CDR3 covers 17 residues. As DNA, the CDR3 is TGTGCCAGCACCGACCGACCTCCCGGGACAGCTAACTACGAGCAGTACTTC. As protein: CASTDRPPGTANYEQYF.

This clonotype was detected ten times or more. The chain has TRBV28 and TRBJ2-7, with 10 bases identical to TRBD1. Germline CDR1 reads MDHEN; CDR2 reads SYDVKM. The CDR3 has 13 amino acids. The trim removed 8 bases at V and 6 bases at J, leaving 7 bases unmatched. The CDR3 here is CASGTGVGLEQYF. The CDR3 DNA is TGTGCCAGCGGGACAGGGGTGGGTCTCGAGCAGTACTTC.

The chain joins TRBV28 to TRBJ1-5, with D unresolved. CDR1 MDHEN and CDR2 SYDVKM come from the germline V gene. There are 14 residues in the CDR3. V dropped 2 bases and J dropped 4 bases, with 9 bases sitting between them. The CDR3 here is CASSLLTKNQPQHF. The CDR3 DNA follows: TGTGCCAGCAGTTTACTAACAAAAAATCAGCCCCAGCATTTT.

This clonotype was found many times. The rearrangement links TRBV2 to TRBJ2-3; possibly TRBD1 for D (5 bases). Per the germline V gene, CDR1 is SNHLY and CDR2 is FYNNEI. There are 14 residues in the CDR3. Trimming pared 3 bases from V and 3 bases from J, leaving 10 bases between. The CDR3 nucleotides read TGTGCCAGCAGTGAGGGGCATTTTACAGATACGCAGTATTTT. Protein sequence: CASSEGHFTDTQYF.

A word on this clonotype: This may arise from a read error, as a much more abundant clone is one base away. This sequence joins TRBV5-1 and TRBJ1-1; D call uncertain. This CDR3 has 15 residues. V was pared by 4 bases and J by 6 bases, with 19 bases between. Germline CDR1 and CDR2: SGHRS and YFSETQ. The DNA of the CDR3 is TGCGCCAGCAGCGGAGGCGGGGATAGGTACGCTGAAGCTTTCTTT. This sequence encodes CASSGGGDRYAEAFF.

This clonotype occurred many times. V and J are TRBV5-1 and TRBJ1-5, with D possibly TRBD1 on 5 matching bases. Per the germline V gene, CDR1 is SGHRS and CDR2 is YFSETQ. The CDR3 contains 14 residues. V was clipped by 0 bases and J by 6 bases, with 10 bases between them. In nucleotides, the CDR3 is TGCGCCAGCAGCTTGGATCCAGGGACTCAGCCCCAGCATTTT. Protein: CASSLDPGTQPQHF.

This clonotype was counted at least ten times. The CDR3 coding sequence is TGTGCCACCAGTGATCCCGGGGGGGGGGAGACCCAGTACTTC. It yields the protein CATSDPGGGETQYF. This chain links TRBV24-1 with TRBJ2-5, with 8 bases lining up with TRBD2. This CDR3 has 14 residues. The germline V gene encodes CDR1 KGHDR and CDR2 SFDVKD. J gave up 5 bases and V 3 bases, and 4 bases lay outside the gene matches.

The sample holds many counts of this clonotype. The chain employs TRBV7-2 and TRBJ1-5; D uncertain. The CDR3 is 14 residues long. Deletions cut 2 bases from V and 0 bases from J, with 5 bases between. CDR1 is SGHTA, CDR2 FQGNSA, per germline. CDR3 protein: CASSLRFSNQPQHF. CDR3 bases: TGTGCCAGCAGCTTAAGATTTAGCAATCAGCCCCAGCATTTT.

The rearrangement uses TRBV7-2 and TRBJ2-7; TRBD2 agrees at 9 bases. V lost 2 bases, J lost 3 bases, and 5 bases stayed unmatched. Per germline, CDR1 SGHTA and CDR2 FQGNSA. The CDR3 spans 15 residues. The CDR3 DNA reads as TGTGCCAGCAGCTTATTAGGACTAGCGCGCTACGAGCAGTACTTC. As protein: CASSLLGLARYEQYF.

The table lists this clonotype with a few counts. The chain combines TRBV7-9 with TRBJ2-1; 7 nucleotides align to TRBD2. J gave up 0 bases and V 5 bases, and 16 bases lay outside the gene matches. Germline loops: CDR1 SEHNR, CDR2 FQNEAQ (reference sequence). The CDR3 loop spans 19 amino acids. CDR3 amino acids: CASSTTPGGGPSSYNEQFF. DNA for the CDR3: TGTGCCAGCAGCACAACCCCGGGCGGGGGTCCAAGCTCCTACAATGAGCAGTTCTTC. Full variable domain (missing parts from reference TRBV7-9 and TRBJ2-1): DTGVSQNPRHKITKRGQNVTFRCDPISEHNRLYWYRQTLGQGPEFLTYFQNEAQLEKSRLLSDRFSAERPKGSFSTLEIQRTEQGDSAMYLCASSTTPGGGPSSYNEQFFGPGTRLTVL.

The chain joins TRBV5-1 to TRBJ2-5; D not certain. CDR1 is SGHRS and CDR2 is YFSETQ in the germline V gene. Deletions cut 2 bases from V and 2 bases from J, with 7 bases between. The CDR3 contains 13 residues. The CDR3 is CASSFRSQETQYF. The DNA for the CDR3 is TGCGCCAGCAGCTTCAGGTCTCAAGAGACCCAGTACTTC.

This clonotype has at least ten counts. The chain carries TRBV19 and TRBJ2-5; either TRBD1 or TRBD2 may fit D (6 bases each). Between the trimmed V and J ends, which lost 5 bases and 6 bases, there was a span of 19 bases. The CDR3 runs to 15 residues. The germline V gene encodes CDR1 LNHDA and CDR2 SQIVND (reference sequence). In nucleotides, the CDR3 is TGTGCCAGTAGTTCCCCGGGGGCGAGCGGAAAGACCCAGTACTTC. Translated, it gives CASSSPGASGKTQYF.

This clonotype was recorded a few times. The chain joins TRBV7-2 to TRBJ2-1; 7 nucleotides agree with TRBD2. J gave up 0 bases and V 2 bases, and 1 base lay outside the gene matches. Germline loops: CDR1 SGHTA, CDR2 FQGNSA. The CDR3 spans 15 residues. Here the CDR3 reads CASSLSGDSYNEQFF. The CDR3 DNA reads as TGTGCCAGCAGCTTAAGCGGGGACTCCTACAATGAGCAGTTCTTC.

This clonotype showed up many times. This chain uses TRBV12-3 or TRBV12-4 with TRBJ1-6, with TRBD1 identical over 8 bases. The CDR3 loop spans 17 amino acids. After removal of 3 bases from V and 6 bases from J, the junction contained 10 bases not matched to a gene. Here the CDR3 reads CASSLEGSRGPNSPLHF. CDR3 DNA: TGTGCCAGCAGTTTGGAGGGATCCAGGGGGCCTAATTCACCCCTCCACTTT.

The table lists this clonotype with many counts. The V and J genes are TRBV28 and TRBJ2-5, with D perhaps assigned TRBD1 or TRBD2 (5 bases each). The CDR3 loop spans 11 amino acids. The germline V gene encodes CDR1 MDHEN and CDR2 SYDVKM. CDR3 sequence reads: CAGDSQETQYF. The CDR3 bases are TGTGCGGGGGATTCACAAGAGACCCAGTACTTC.

As regards this clonotype: An end of the junction does not agree with germline; a read error may underlie this. The V gene is TRBV5-5, the J gene TRBJ1-5; TRBD1 is a possible D gene (5 bases). The CDR3 has 16 residues. The germline gives CDR1 SGHKS, CDR2 YYEKEE (reference sequence). CDR3 in amino acids: CASSEGPRDSNQPQHF. CDR3 coding DNA: TGCGCCAGCAGCGAGGGACCGAGAGATAGCAATCAGCCCCAGCATTTT.